This T cell receptor (beta chain) is from a study of cytomegalovirus exposure and HLA in healthy donors. Findings and limits, study-wide: Later analysis found that TCR beta chains associated with HLA were more clonally expanded than other, equally common chains. There were under 200 TCR beta chains listed as cytomegalovirus-associated.

This CDR3 contains 14 residues. V was clipped by 3 bases and J by 7 bases, with 12 bases between them. Germline V gene data show CDR1 as LNHDA and CDR2 as SQIVND (reference sequence). Notes on this clone: Its antigen is as yet unknown.

The PCR was carried out with 60 Vbeta primers and 13 Jbeta primers. Clones were read by immunoSEQ multiplex PCR, and TCRdb kept only the in-frame ones, dropping some. The data hold about 160,000 clones, with roughly four fifths observed a single time. The rearrangement uses TRBV19 and TRBJ1-4, with D hard to call. This TCR came from a man in his forties in good health and CMV-seronegative. The sample consisted of PBMCs. Here the CDR3 DNA reads TGTGCCAGTAGTATCACGGGGTTTGGTGAAAAACTGTTTTTT. Translation gives CASSITGFGEKLFF.